Listed here are 23 T cell receptor beta chains from one sample, sequenced in a study of T cell responses to AZD1222 COVID-19 vaccine. Clones were sequenced by immunoSEQ multiplex PCR, and TCRdb holds only the in-frame ones, with some missing. The sample carries tens of thousands of clones, 70% to 90% recorded once. Source: peripheral blood, taken on day 0 of AZD1222 vaccination. All receptors come from an adult in good health.

The chain has TRBV28 and TRBJ2-2, with 9 bases matching TRBD1. Trimming cost V 5 bases and J 4 bases; bases outside gene matches: 8. Germline CDR1 is MDHEN and CDR2 is SYDVKM. CDR3 length: 16 amino acids. CDR3 amino acids: CASSIPGQGTTGELFF. As DNA, the CDR3 is TGTGCCAGCAGTATACCAGGACAGGGGACCACCGGGGAGCTGTTTTTT. Full variable domain (remainder filled in from reference TRBV28 and TRBJ2-2): DVKVTQSSRYLVKRTGEKVFLECVQDMDHENMFWYRQDPGLGLRLIYFSYDVKMKEKGDIPEGYSVSREKKERFSLILESASTNQTSMYLCASSIPGQGTTGELFFGEGSRLTVL.

The rearrangement uses TRBV6-1 and TRBJ1-5, with a tentative D call TRBD1 (6 bases). Trimming left V 3 bases short and J 6 bases short, with 12 bases between. Germline V gene lookup returns CDR1 MNHNS and CDR2 SASEGT. The CDR3 runs to 14 residues. The CDR3 here is CASSDGGAGQPQHF. The CDR3 nucleotides are TGTGCCAGCAGTGACGGGGGGGCAGGTCAGCCCCAGCATTTT.

This clone appeared a few times. V gene TRBV29-1 combines with J gene TRBJ2-1, with 8 bases that match TRBD2. V shed 7 bases, J shed 4 bases, and the junction held 6 bases outside the gene matches. CDR3 size: 13 residues. The germline CDR1 and CDR2 sequences are SQVTM and ANQGSEA. Written as DNA, the CDR3 is TGCAGCGCTTCAGCGGGAGCTTACAATGAGCAGTTCTTC. Its translation is CSASAGAYNEQFF.

V is TRBV28 and J is TRBJ1-1; 10 bases map to TRBD1. The J segment lost 11 bases and the V segment lost 6 bases, leaving 12 bases of the junction unmatched. The CDR3 has 14 residues. In germline, CDR1 is MDHEN, CDR2 SYDVKM. CDR3 protein: CASRRGQGPRWAFF. The CDR3 coding sequence is TGTGCCAGCAGGCGGGGACAGGGGCCCAGATGGGCTTTCTTT.

This chain joins TRBV2 and TRBJ1-1; the D is unclear. The germline gives CDR1 SNHLY, CDR2 FYNNEI. This CDR3 comprises 13 residues. The V end was cut by 4 bases, the J end by 2 bases, with 8 bases between. The DNA of the CDR3 is TGTGCCAGCAGTGTACACCAAAACACTGAAGCTTTCTTT. It codes for CASSVHQNTEAFF.

This clone was recorded a few times. V and J are TRBV7-9 and TRBJ2-1; 13 nucleotides line up with TRBD2. The CDR3 is 14 amino acids. With V trimmed by 7 bases and J by 14 bases, 11 bases remained unmatched. CDR1 is SEHNR, CDR2 FQNEAQ, per germline (reference sequence). The CDR3 protein is CASNLGLAGAQEFF. The CDR3 region has the DNA TGTGCCAGCAACCTAGGACTAGCGGGAGCTCAAGAGTTCTTC.

This chain uses TRBV12-3 or TRBV12-4 with TRBJ1-6; no reliable D call. V was trimmed by 2 bases and J by 9 bases, leaving 8 bases between them. The CDR3 length is 13 residues. CDR3 nucleotide sequence: TGTGCCAGCAGTTTAAGCCGAGGTTCACCCCTCCACTTT. Translation: CASSLSRGSPLHF.

This clone was picked up a small number of times. This chain connects TRBV15 to TRBJ2-1; tentative D call: TRBD1 (7 bases). V lost 6 bases, J lost 0 bases, and 12 bases lay in between. The length of the CDR3 is 15 residues. Germline loops: CDR1 LNHNV, CDR2 YYDKDF (reference sequence). This CDR3 reads CATRPGGTSYNEQFF. The DNA for the CDR3 is TGTGCCACCAGGCCAGGGGGGACCTCCTACAATGAGCAGTTCTTC.

The table lists this clone with a count of one. The V call is TRBV7-9, the J call TRBJ2-3; 7 bases map to TRBD1. This CDR3 has 15 residues. The J segment lost 2 bases and the V segment lost 5 bases, leaving 7 bases of the junction unmatched. From germline, CDR1 is SEHNR and CDR2 FQNEAQ (reference sequence). CDR3 loop: CASSRGQPLTDTQYF. CDR3 bases: TGTGCCAGCAGCAGGGGACAGCCGCTCACAGATACGCAGTATTTT.

The chain is built from TRBV7-6 and TRBJ2-2; 9 bases are a match to TRBD1. Germline loops: CDR1 SGHVS, CDR2 FNYEAQ. CDR3 length: 15 amino acids. Unmatched junction bases numbered 2, after V lost 1 base and J lost 5 bases. The CDR3 DNA reads as TGTGCCAGCAGCTTAGGGACAGGGGAAACCGGGGAGCTGTTTTTT. Protein product: CASSLGTGETGELFF.

The chain has TRBV7-8 and TRBJ1-2; TRBD1 might be the D (5 bases). The CDR3 runs to 13 residues. V lost 3 bases to trimming and J lost 6 bases, with 11 bases between them. Germline V gives CDR1 SGHVS, CDR2 FQNEAQ. CDR3 in DNA: TGTGCCAGCAGCTTCAGCAGGGTGGATGGCTACACCTTC. Translation: CASSFSRVDGYTF. The full variable domain, its missing parts supplied by reference TRBV7-8 and TRBJ1-2, is GAGVSQSPRYKVAKRGQDVALRCDPISGHVSLFWYQQALGQGPEFLTYFQNEAQLDKSGLPSDRFFAERPEGSVSTLKIQRTQQEDSAVYLCASSFSRVDGYTFGSGTRLTVV.

The V and J genes are TRBV11-2 and TRBJ2-7; 11 bases fit TRBD2. Germline V gives CDR1 SGHAT, CDR2 FQNNGV. The V segment lost 2 bases and the J segment 3 bases; nucleotides outside the gene matches: 6. The CDR3 loop spans 16 amino acids. For the CDR3, the DNA is TGTGCCAGCAGCTTAAGTAGCGGGAGGGCGATCTACGAGCAGTACTTC. Protein sequence: CASSLSSGRAIYEQYF.

V is TRBV7-9 and J is TRBJ2-7; 8 nucleotides align to TRBD1. The CDR3 runs to 14 residues. V shed 1 base, J shed 6 bases, and the junction held 5 bases outside the gene matches. Germline CDR1 SEHNR, CDR2 FQNEAQ (reference sequence). The CDR3 DNA sequence: TGTGCCAGCAGCTTAGGGGGACAGGCAAGCGAGCAGTACTTC. Its translation is CASSLGGQASEQYF. The full variable domain, completed using reference TRBV7-9 and TRBJ2-7, is DTGVSQNPRHKITKRGQNVTFRCDPISEHNRLYWYRQTLGQGPEFLTYFQNEAQLEKSRLLSDRFSAERPKGSFSTLEIQRTEQGDSAMYLCASSLGGQASEQYFGPGTRLTVT.

The chain couples TRBV5-8 to TRBJ2-6; TRBD1 aligns across 8 bases. The germline gives CDR1 SGHTS, CDR2 YDEGEE. The trim removed 2 bases at V and 4 bases at J, leaving 8 bases unmatched. This CDR3 is 17 amino acids long. CDR3 bases: TGTGCCAGCAGCTTAATAGCTCAGGGGGCAGGGGCCAACGTCCTGACTTTC. This sequence encodes CASSLIAQGAGANVLTF.

Written as DNA, the CDR3 is TGTGCCACCAGCAGAGACGGGGCCTCCTACGAGCAGTACTTC. This translates into CATSRDGASYEQYF. The V call is TRBV15, the J call TRBJ2-7; D tentatively fits TRBD1 or TRBD2 (5 bases each). V dropped 0 bases and J dropped 0 bases, with 6 bases sitting between them. The germline gives CDR1 LNHNV, CDR2 YYDKDF (reference sequence). This CDR3 region has 14 residues.

In regard to this clone: It is unclear where the CDR3 begins or ends on the DNA, so no DNA is shown, and the CDR3 is as TCRdb lists it. This chain uses TRBV29-1 with TRBJ1-2; TRBD1 reflects the table's D call only, with no check against the DNA. From its first to its last residue, the CDR3 has 10 amino acids. The V gene's germline CDR1 is SQVTM and CDR2 ANQGSEA. CDR3 in amino acids: CSVVGQGNTF.

This chain uses TRBV7-2 with TRBJ2-7, with no clear D. Per the germline V gene, CDR1 is SGHTA and CDR2 is FQGNSA. The CDR3 has 14 residues. Trimming took 1 base from V and 1 from J, leaving 8 bases between them. The CDR3 DNA reads as TGTGCCAGCAGCTTAGGCGTCAGTTCCTACGAGCAGTACTTC. Encoded protein: CASSLGVSSYEQYF.

The V gene is TRBV19, the J gene TRBJ1-5; 9 bases map to TRBD1. Germline CDR1 reads LNHDA; CDR2 reads SQIVND (reference sequence). Trimming cost V 7 bases and J 1 base; bases outside gene matches: 11. The CDR3 is 17 residues long. The CDR3 coding sequence is TGTGCCAGTACCCCCTTGCCGGGGACAGGGAGCAATCAGCCCCAGCATTTT. Encoded protein: CASTPLPGTGSNQPQHF.

This clone was observed a few times. This rearrangement joins TRBV4-1 to TRBJ1-1; D possibly corresponds to TRBD1 (6 bases). This CDR3 region has 15 residues. V was pared by 1 base and J by 4 bases, with 13 bases between. Germline CDR1 reads MGHRA; CDR2 reads YSYEKL. CDR3 nucleotides: TGCGCCAGCAGCCAAGCCGACAGGCTGAGCACTGAAGCTTTCTTT. The encoded protein is CASSQADRLSTEAFF.

V and J are TRBV4-1 and TRBJ2-1; no clear D gene. Germline CDR1 MGHRA, CDR2 YSYEKL. The CDR3 totals 15 residues. Trimming cost V 4 bases and J 7 bases, with 17 bases left between them. The CDR3 coding sequence is TGCGCCAGCAGCCCCCTGGCCTACGCCGAAAATGAGCAGTTCTTC. As protein: CASSPLAYAENEQFF.

The chain has TRBV30 and TRBJ2-1, with TRBD2 matching 7 bases. Per the germline V gene, CDR1 is GTSNPN and CDR2 is SVGIG (reference sequence). The CDR3 is made up of 15 amino acids. Trimming took 0 bases from V and 7 from J; bases not matched to a gene: 9. The CDR3, as DNA: TGTGCCTGGAGTGTAACTGGCGGGAGTCGAAATGAGCAGTTCTTC. Its protein product is CAWSVTGGSRNEQFF.

This chain connects TRBV6-5 to TRBJ2-7; D may be TRBD1 or TRBD2 (5 bases each). The V end lost 6 bases, the J end lost 4 bases, and 16 bases lay between the germline ends. The CDR3 covers 14 residues. CDR1 is MNHEY and CDR2 is SVGAGI in the germline V gene. CDR3: CASRGRDGGYEQYF. The CDR3 DNA sequence: TGTGCCAGCAGGGGTAGGGACGGTGGGTACGAGCAGTACTTC.

This CDR3 reads CASSYSHPSSPLHF. The CDR3 coding sequence is TGTGCCAGCAGTTACTCACATCCGAGTTCACCCCTCCACTTT. The chain is built from TRBV6-5 and TRBJ1-6; no definite D call. The CDR3 has 14 amino acids. Trimming took 0 bases from V and 9 from J, leaving 9 bases between them. Germline assignment: CDR1 MNHEY and CDR2 SVGAGI.